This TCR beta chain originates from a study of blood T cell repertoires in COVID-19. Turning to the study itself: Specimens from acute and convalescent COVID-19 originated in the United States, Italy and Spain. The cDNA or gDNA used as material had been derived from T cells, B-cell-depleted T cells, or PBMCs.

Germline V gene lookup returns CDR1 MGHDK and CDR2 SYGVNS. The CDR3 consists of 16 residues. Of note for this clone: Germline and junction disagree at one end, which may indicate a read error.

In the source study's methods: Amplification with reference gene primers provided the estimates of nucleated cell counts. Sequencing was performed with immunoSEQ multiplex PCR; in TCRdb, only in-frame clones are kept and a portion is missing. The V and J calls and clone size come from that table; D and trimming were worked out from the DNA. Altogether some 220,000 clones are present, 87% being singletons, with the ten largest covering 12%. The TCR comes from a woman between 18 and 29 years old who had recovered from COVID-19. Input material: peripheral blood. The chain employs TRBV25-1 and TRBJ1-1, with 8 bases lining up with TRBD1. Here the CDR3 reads CASTESQGRRQGEAFF. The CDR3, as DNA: TGTGCCAGCACTGAATCTCAGGGGCGGCGACAGGGGGAAGCTTTCTTT.